The T cell receptor (beta chain) described here comes from a study of blood T cells in healthy people across ages. Overall study: Capturing about one barcoded beta molecule per two T cells was achieved by template switching.

The CDR3 length is 14 residues. Germline V gene data show CDR1 as MDHEN and CDR2 as SYDVKM. Between the trimmed V and J ends, which lost 2 bases and 5 bases, there was a span of 10 bases. Study results and limitations: Strong correlation linked observed beta diversity and percent naive T cells. The study could not conclusively compare naive and antigen-experienced cells, given its unsorted PBMCs. Whereas aged donors had fewer naive CD4+ cells, long-lived donors had more of them and higher diversity.

As concerns this clonotype: Its matching antigen is unknown.

Sample-barcoded 5' priming and a J-beta primer mix drove a second PCR of roughly 7 to 11 cycles. Each CDR3 protein is one row after TCRdb ran MiXCR on the 5' RACE reads. The data show 1,500,000 or so distinct CDR3 sequences, approximately 39% seen once. This rearrangement joins TRBV28 to TRBJ1-5; tentatively, D is TRBD1 (5 bases). This TCR came from a woman in her late teens or twenties in good health. The sample was blood. The DNA of the CDR3 is TGTGCCAGCAGTTTAAGGGGCAGTCATCAGCCCCAGCATTTT. Its translation is CASSLRGSHQPQHF.